This T cell receptor beta chain derives from a study of TIL therapy for anti-PD-1-resistant metastatic lung cancer. The time point: pre-treatment sample, taken before nivolumab and TIL therapy. Most excised metastases sampled were pleural nodules or supraclavicular lymph nodes. This clone was recorded only once. Per the germline V gene, CDR1 is KGHSH and CDR2 is LQKENI. The CDR3 sequence is 12 residues long. The germline V and J ends were trimmed by 1 base and 4 bases, with 4 bases remaining between them. The immunoSEQ assay was v3. The protocol was immunoSEQ multiplex PCR, while the TCRdb copy is restricted to in-frame clones and leaves out a portion. The sample holds 5,000 to 8,000 clones, about 67% seen once.

The chain joins TRBV18 to TRBJ2-5, with unresolved D. The source was tumor tissue, collected at baseline. This TCR was sampled from a person aged 25 to 79 with non-small cell lung cancer. The CDR3 nucleotides read TGTGCCAGCTCACCACGGTCAGAGACCCAGTACTTC. It specifies CASSPRSETQYF. The full variable domain, its missing parts supplied by reference TRBV18 and TRBJ2-5, is NAGVMQNPRHLVRRRGQEARLRCSPMKGHSHVYWYRQLPEEGLKFMVYLQKENIIDESGMPKERFSAEFPKEGPSILRIQQVVRGDSAAYFCASSPRSETQYFGPGTRLLVL.